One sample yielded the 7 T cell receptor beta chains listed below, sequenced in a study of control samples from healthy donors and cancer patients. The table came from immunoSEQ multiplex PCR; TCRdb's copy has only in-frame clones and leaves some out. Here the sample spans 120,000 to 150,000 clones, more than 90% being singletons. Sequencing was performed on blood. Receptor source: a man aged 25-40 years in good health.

The CDR3 loop is CASSLGADQPQHF. CDR3 DNA: TGCGCCAGCAGCTTGGGGGCAGATCAGCCCCAGCATTTT. This chain uses TRBV5-1 with TRBJ1-5; D gene unclear. V lost 0 bases and J 5 bases, leaving 6 bases between the germline ends. CDR3 length: 13 residues. In germline, CDR1 is SGHRS, CDR2 YFSETQ.

The CDR3 spells CASSQQQWNTEAFF. The CDR3 DNA reads as TGTGCCAGCAGCCAGCAGCAGTGGAACACTGAAGCTTTCTTT. The J gene is TRBJ1-1, the V gene TRBV11-2; D is unresolved. In germline, CDR1 is SGHAT, CDR2 FQNNGV. The CDR3 has 14 amino acids. Between the trimmed V and J ends, which lost 5 bases and 1 base, there was a span of 11 bases.

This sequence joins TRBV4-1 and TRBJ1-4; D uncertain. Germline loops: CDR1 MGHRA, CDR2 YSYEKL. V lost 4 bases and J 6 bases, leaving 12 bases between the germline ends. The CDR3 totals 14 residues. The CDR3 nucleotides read TGCGCCAGCAGCCCCGGAGAGGGAGATGAAAAACTGTTTTTT. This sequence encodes CASSPGEGDEKLFF.

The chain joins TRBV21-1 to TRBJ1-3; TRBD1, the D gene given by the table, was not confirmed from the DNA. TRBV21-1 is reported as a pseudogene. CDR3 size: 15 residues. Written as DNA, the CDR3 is TGTGCCAGCAGCGGACAGGGCTCGGCTGGAAACACCATATATTTT. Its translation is CASSGQGSAGNTIYF.

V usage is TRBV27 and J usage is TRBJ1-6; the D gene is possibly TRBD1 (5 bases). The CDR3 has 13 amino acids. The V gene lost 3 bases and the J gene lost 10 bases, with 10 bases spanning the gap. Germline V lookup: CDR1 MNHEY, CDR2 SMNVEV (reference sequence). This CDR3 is CASSLAGGSPLHF. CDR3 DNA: TGTGCCAGCAGTTTGGCGGGGGGATCACCCCTCCACTTT.

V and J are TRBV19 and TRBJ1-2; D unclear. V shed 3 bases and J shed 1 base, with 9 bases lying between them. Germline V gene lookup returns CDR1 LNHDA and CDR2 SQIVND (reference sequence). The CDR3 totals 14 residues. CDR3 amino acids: CASSIRGINYGYTF. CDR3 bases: TGTGCCAGTAGTATCCGGGGTATTAACTATGGCTACACCTTC.

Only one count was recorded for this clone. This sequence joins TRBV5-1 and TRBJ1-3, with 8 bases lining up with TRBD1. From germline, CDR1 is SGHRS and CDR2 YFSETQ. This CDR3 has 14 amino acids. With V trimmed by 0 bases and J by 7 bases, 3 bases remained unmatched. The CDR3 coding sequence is TGCGCCAGCAGCTTGGTGCAGGGGGCGAACACCATATATTTT. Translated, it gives CASSLVQGANTIYF.